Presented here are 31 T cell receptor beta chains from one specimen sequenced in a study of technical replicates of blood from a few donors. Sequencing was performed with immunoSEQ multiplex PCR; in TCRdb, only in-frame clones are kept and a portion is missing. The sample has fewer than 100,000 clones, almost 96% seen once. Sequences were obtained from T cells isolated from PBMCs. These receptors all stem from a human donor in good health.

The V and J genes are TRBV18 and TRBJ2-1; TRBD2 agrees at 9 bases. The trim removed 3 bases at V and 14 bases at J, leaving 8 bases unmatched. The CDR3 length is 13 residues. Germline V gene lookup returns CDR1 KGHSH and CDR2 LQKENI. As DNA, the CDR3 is TGTGCCAGCTCACCCCCCTCTAGCGGGATTGAGTTCTTC. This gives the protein CASSPPSSGIEFF.

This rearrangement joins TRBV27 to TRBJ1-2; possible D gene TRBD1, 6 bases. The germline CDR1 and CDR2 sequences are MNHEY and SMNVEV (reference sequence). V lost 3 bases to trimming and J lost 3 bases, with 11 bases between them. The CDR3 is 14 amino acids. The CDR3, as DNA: TGTGCCAGCAGTTTCGGGTCAGGGGACTATGGCTACACCTTC. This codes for CASSFGSGDYGYTF.

CDR3 loop: CAFASGGPNYEQYF. CDR3 nucleotide sequence: TGTGCGTTCGCCTCCGGGGGGCCCAACTACGAGCAGTACTTC. The chain recombines TRBV7-9 with TRBJ2-7, with a weak D call TRBD2 (7 bases). This CDR3 contains 14 residues. Germline V lookup: CDR1 SEHNR, CDR2 FQNEAQ (reference sequence). Complete variable domain (other parts from reference TRBV7-9 and TRBJ2-7): DTGVSQNPRHKITKRGQNVTFRCDPISEHNRLYWYRQTLGQGPEFLTYFQNEAQLEKSRLLSDRFSAERPKGSFSTLEIQRTEQGDSAMYLCAFASGGPNYEQYFGPGTRLTVT.

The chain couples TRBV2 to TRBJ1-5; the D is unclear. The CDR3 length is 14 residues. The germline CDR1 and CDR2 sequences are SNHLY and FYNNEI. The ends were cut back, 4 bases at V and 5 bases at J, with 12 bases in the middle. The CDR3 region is CASSGVQNYQPQHF. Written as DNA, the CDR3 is TGTGCCAGCAGTGGGGTACAGAATTATCAGCCCCAGCATTTT.

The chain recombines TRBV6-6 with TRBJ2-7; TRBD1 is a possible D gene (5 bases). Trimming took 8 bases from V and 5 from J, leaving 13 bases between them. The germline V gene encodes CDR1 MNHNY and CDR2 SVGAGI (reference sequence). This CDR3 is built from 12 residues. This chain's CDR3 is CASSSQGHEQYF. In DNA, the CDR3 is TGTGCCAGCTCGTCCCAGGGCCACGAGCAGTACTTC.

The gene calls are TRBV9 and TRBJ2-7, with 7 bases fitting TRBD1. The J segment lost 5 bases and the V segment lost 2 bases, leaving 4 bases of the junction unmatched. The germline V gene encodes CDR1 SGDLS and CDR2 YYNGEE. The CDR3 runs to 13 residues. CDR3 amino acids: CASSVDRVHEQYF. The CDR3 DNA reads TGTGCCAGCAGCGTCGACAGGGTTCACGAGCAGTACTTC.

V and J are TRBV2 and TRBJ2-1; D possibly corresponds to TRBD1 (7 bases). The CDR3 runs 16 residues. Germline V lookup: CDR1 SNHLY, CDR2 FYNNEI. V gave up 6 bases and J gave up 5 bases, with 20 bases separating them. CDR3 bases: TGTGCCAGCAGCGGGGTCGACAGGGAGGTCGACAATGAGCAGTTCTTC. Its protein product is CASSGVDREVDNEQFF.

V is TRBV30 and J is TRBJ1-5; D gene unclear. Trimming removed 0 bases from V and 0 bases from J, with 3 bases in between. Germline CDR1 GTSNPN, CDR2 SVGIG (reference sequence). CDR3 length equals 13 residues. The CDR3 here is CAWSVYSNQPQHF. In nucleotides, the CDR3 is TGTGCCTGGAGTGTCTATAGCAATCAGCCCCAGCATTTT.

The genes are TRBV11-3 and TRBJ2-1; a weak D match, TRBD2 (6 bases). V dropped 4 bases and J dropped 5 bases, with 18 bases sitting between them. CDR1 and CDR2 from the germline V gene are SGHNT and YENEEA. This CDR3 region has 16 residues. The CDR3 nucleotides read TGTGCCAGCAGCTGGGGGGAGGTGGATTCGAACAATGAGCAGTTCTTC. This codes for CASSWGEVDSNNEQFF.

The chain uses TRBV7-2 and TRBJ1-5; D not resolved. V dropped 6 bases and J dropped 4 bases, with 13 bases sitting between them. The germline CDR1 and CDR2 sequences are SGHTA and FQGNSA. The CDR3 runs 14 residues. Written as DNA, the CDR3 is TGTGCCAGCAGTCCCCAGGAGGGTAATCAGCCCCAGCATTTT. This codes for CASSPQEGNQPQHF.

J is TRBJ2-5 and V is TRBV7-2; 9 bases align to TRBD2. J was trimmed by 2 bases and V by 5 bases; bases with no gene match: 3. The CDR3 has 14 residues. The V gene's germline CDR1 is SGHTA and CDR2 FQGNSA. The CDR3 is CASSGGGAQETQYF. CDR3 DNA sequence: TGTGCCAGCAGCGGCGGGGGGGCTCAAGAGACCCAGTACTTC.

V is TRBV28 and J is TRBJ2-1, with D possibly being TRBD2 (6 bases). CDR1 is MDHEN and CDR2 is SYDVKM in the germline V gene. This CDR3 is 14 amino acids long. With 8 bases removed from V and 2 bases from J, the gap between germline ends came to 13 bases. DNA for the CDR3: TGTGCCAGCGGAATTAGCGGACCCTACAATGAGCAGTTCTTC. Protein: CASGISGPYNEQFF.

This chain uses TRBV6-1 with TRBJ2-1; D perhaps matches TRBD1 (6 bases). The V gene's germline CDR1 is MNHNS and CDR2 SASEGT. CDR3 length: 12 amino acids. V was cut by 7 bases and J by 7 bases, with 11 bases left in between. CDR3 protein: CASKGQRNEQFF. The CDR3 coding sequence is TGTGCCAGCAAAGGACAGAGGAATGAGCAGTTCTTC.

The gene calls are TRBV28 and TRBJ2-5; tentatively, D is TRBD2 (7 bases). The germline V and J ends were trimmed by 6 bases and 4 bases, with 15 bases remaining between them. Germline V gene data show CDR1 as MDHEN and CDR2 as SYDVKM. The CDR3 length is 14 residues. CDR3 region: CASRLREDRETQYF. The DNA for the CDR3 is TGTGCCAGCAGGCTACGGGAGGACAGAGAGACCCAGTACTTC.

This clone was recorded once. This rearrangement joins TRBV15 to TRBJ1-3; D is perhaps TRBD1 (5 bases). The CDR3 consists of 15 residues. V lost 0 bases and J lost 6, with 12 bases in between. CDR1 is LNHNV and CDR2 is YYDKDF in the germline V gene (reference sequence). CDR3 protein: CATSRDRVFTNTIYF. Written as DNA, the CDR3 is TGTGCCACCAGCAGAGACAGGGTATTCACAAACACCATATATTTT. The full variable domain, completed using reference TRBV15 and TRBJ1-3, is DAMVIQNPRYQVTQFGKPVTLSCSQTLNHNVMYWYQQKSSQAPKLLFHYYDKDFNNEADTPDNFQSRRPNTSFCFLDIRSPGLGDTAMYLCATSRDRVFTNTIYFGEGSWLTVV.

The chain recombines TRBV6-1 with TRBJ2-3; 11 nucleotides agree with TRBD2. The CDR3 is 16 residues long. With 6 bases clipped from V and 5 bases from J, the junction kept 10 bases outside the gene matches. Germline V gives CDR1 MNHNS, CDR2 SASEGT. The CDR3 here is CASRESASGGIDTQYF. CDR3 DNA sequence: TGTGCCAGCAGAGAATCCGCTAGCGGGGGGATAGATACGCAGTATTTT.

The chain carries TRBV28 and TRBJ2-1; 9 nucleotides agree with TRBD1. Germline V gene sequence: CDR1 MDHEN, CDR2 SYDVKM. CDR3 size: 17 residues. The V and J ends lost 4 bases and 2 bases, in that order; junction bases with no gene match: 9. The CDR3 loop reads CASSSWDRQGAYNEQFF. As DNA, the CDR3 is TGTGCCAGCAGTTCTTGGGATCGACAGGGGGCCTACAATGAGCAGTTCTTC. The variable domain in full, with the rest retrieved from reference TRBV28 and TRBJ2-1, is DVKVTQSSRYLVKRTGEKVFLECVQDMDHENMFWYRQDPGLGLRLIYFSYDVKMKEKGDIPEGYSVSREKKERFSLILESASTNQTSMYLCASSSWDRQGAYNEQFFGPGTRLTVL.

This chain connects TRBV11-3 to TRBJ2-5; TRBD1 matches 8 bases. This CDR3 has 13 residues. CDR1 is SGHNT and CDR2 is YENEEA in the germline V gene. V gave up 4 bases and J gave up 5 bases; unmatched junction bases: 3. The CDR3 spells CASSSQGAETQYF. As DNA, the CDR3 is TGTGCCAGCAGCTCTCAGGGGGCGGAGACCCAGTACTTC.

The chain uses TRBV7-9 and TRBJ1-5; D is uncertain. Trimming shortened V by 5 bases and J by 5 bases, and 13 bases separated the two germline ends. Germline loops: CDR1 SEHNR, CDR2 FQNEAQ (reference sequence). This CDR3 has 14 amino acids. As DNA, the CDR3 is TGTGCCAGCAGCCGCCTAACCGTCGATCAGCCCCAGCATTTT. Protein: CASSRLTVDQPQHF.

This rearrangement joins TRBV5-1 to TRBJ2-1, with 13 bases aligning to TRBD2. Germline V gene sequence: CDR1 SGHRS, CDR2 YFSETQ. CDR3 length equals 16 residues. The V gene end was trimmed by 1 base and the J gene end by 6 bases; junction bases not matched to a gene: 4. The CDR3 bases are TGCGCCAGCAGCTTGCCACTAGCGGGAGGGGTCAATGAGCAGTTCTTC. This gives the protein CASSLPLAGGVNEQFF.

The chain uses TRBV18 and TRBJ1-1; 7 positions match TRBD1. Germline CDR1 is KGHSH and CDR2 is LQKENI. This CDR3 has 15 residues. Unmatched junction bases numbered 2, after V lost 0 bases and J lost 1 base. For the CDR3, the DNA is TGTGCCAGCTCACCACCCGGGACAGAGAACACTGAAGCTTTCTTT. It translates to CASSPPGTENTEAFF.

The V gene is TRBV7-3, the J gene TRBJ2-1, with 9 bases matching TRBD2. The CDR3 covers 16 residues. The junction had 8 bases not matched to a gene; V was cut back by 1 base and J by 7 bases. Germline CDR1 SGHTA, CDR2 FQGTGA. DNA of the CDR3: TGTGCCAGCAGCTTAAACCCCGCTAGCGGGGTTAATGAGCAGTTCTTC. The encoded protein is CASSLNPASGVNEQFF.

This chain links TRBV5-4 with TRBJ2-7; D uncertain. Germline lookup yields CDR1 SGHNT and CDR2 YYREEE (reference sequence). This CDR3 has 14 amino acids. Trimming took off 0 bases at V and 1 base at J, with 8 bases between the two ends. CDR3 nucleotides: TGTGCCAGCAGCTTGGTCTCCGGGTCCTACGAGCAGTACTTC. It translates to CASSLVSGSYEQYF. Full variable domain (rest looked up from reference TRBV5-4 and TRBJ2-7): ETGVTQSPTHLIKTRGQQVTLRCSSQSGHNTVSWYQQALGQGPQFIFQYYREEENGRGNFPPRFSGLQFPNYSSELNVNALELDDSALYLCASSLVSGSYEQYFGPGTRLTVT.

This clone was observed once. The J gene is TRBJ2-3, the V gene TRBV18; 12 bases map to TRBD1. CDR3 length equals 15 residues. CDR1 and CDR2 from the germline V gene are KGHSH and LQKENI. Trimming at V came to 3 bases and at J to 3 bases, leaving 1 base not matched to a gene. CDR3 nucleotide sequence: TGTGCCAGCTCACCGGGACAGGGGGCAACAGATACGCAGTATTTT. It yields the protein CASSPGQGATDTQYF.

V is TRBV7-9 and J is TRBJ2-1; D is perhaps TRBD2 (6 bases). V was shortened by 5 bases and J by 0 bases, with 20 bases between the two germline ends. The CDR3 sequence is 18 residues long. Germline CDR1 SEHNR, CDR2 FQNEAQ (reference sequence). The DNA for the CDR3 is TGTGCCAGCAGCCCCCACGTTAGCGGCGGTAGCTCCTACAATGAGCAGTTCTTC. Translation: CASSPHVSGGSSYNEQFF.

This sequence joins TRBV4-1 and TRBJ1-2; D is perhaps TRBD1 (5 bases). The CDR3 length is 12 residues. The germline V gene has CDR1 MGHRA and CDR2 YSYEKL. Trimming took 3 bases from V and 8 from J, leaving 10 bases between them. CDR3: CASSHRVRGYTF. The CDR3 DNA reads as TGCGCCAGCAGCCACAGGGTGAGAGGCTACACCTTC.

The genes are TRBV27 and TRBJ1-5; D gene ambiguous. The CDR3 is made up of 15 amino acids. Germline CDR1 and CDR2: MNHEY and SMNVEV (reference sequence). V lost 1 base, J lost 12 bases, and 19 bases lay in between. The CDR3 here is CASSLLSGGIYLQHF. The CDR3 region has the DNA TGTGCCAGCAGTTTATTATCTGGAGGGATCTATCTCCAGCATTTT.

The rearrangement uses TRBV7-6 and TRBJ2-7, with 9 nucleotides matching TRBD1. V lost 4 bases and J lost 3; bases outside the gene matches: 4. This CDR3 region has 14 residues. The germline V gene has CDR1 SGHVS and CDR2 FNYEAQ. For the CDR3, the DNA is TGTGCCAGCAGCTCGACAGGGGGAGGCTACGAGCAGTACTTC. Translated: CASSSTGGGYEQYF.

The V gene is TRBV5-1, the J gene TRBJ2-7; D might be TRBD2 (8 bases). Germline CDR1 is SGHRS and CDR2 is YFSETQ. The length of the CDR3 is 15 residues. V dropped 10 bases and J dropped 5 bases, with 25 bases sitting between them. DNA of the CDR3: TGCGCCTCTCAGGGGGGGACAAGCGGGGGTAACGAGCAGTACTTC. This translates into CASQGGTSGGNEQYF.

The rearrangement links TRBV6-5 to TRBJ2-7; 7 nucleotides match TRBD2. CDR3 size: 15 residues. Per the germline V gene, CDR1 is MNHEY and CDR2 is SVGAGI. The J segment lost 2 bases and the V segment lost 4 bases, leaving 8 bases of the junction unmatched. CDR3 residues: CASSFPSGSTYEQYF. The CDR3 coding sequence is TGTGCCAGCAGTTTCCCTAGCGGTTCGACCTACGAGCAGTACTTC.

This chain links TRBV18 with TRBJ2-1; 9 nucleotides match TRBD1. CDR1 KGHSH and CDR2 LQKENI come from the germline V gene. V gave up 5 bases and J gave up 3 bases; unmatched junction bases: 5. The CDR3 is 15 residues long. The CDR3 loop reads CASSDRTGVYNEQFF. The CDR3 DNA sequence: TGTGCCAGCTCAGACAGGACAGGGGTCTACAATGAGCAGTTCTTC. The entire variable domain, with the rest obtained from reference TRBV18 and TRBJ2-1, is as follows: NAGVMQNPRHLVRRRGQEARLRCSPMKGHSHVYWYRQLPEEGLKFMVYLQKENIIDESGMPKERFSAEFPKEGPSILRIQQVVRGDSAAYFCASSDRTGVYNEQFFGPGTRLTVL.